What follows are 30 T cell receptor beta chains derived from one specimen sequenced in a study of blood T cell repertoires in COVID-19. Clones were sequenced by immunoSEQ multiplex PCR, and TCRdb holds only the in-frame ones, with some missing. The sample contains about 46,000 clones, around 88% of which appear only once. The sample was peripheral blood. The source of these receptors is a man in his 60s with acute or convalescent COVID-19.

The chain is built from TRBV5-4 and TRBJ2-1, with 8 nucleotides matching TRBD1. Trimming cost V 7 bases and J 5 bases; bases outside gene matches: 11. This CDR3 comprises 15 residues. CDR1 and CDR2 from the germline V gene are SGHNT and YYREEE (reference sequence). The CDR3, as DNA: TGTGCCAGCGCTGCCTCGACAGGGGTAAACAATGAGCAGTTCTTC. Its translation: CASAASTGVNNEQFF.

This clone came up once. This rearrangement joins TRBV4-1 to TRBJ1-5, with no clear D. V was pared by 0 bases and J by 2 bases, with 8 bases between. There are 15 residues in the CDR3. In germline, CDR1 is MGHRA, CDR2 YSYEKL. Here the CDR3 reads CASSQEFPGNQPQHF. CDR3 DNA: TGCGCCAGCAGCCAAGAATTCCCAGGCAATCAGCCCCAGCATTTT.

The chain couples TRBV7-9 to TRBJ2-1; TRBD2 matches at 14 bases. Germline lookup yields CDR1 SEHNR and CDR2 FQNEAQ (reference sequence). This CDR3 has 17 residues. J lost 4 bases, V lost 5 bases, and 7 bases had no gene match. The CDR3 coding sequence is TGTGCCAGCAGCCCCGGGACTAGCGGGAGAGAATACAATGAGCAGTTCTTC. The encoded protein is CASSPGTSGREYNEQFF.

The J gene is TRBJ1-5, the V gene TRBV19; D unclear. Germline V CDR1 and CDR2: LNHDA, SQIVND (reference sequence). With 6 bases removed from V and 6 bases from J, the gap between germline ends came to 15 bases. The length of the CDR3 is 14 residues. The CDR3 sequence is CASSLTGRAQPQHF. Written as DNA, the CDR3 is TGTGCCAGTAGCCTGACCGGGAGGGCTCAGCCCCAGCATTTT.

The CDR3 loop is CASSRQGNPEAFF. As DNA, the CDR3 is TGTGCCAGCAGCCGACAGGGGAATCCTGAAGCTTTCTTT. This chain uses TRBV3-1 (or the pseudogene TRBV3-2) with TRBJ1-1; TRBD1 matches 8 bases. This CDR3 comprises 13 residues. V shed 4 bases and J 6 bases; nucleotides not matched to a gene: 4. CDR1 and CDR2 (germline): LGHDT, YNNKEL (reference sequence).

The CDR3 reads CSVGQGPLGNTIYF. The CDR3 region has the DNA TGCAGCGTGGGACAGGGACCCCTTGGAAACACCATATATTTT. The V gene is TRBV29-1, the J gene TRBJ1-3; 9 nucleotides align to TRBD1. This CDR3 contains 14 residues. With 6 bases clipped from V and 3 bases from J, the junction kept 6 bases outside the gene matches. Germline-derived CDR1 and CDR2 are SQVTM and ANQGSEA.

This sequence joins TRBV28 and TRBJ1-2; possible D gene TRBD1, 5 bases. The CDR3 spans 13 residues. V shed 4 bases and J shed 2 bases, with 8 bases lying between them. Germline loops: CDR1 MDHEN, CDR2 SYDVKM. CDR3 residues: CASSSGGNYGYTF. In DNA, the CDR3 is TGTGCCAGCAGTTCCGGGGGGAACTATGGCTACACCTTC.

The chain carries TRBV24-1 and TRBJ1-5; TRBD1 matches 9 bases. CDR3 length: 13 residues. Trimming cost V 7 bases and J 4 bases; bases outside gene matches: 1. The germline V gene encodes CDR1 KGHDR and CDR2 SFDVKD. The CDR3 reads CATSGQGNQPQHF. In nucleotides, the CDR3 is TGTGCCACCAGCGGACAGGGGAATCAGCCCCAGCATTTT.

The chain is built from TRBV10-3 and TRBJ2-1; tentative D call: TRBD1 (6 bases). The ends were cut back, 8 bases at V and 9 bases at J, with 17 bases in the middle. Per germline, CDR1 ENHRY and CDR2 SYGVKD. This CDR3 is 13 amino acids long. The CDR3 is CAIVRDNLGEQFF. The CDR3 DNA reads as TGTGCCATCGTTCGGGACAACCTTGGTGAGCAGTTCTTC.

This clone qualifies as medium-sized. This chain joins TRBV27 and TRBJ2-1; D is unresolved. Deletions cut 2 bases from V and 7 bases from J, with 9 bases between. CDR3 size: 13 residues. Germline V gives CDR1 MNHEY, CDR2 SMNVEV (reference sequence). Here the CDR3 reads CASSLIARNEQFF. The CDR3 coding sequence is TGTGCCAGCAGTTTAATCGCACGGAATGAGCAGTTCTTC.

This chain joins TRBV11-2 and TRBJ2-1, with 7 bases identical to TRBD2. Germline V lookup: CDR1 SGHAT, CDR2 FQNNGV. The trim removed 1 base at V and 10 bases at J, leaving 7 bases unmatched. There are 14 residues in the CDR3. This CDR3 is CASSLAAGRGEQFF. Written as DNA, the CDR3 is TGTGCCAGCAGCTTAGCAGCGGGGCGGGGGGAGCAGTTCTTC.

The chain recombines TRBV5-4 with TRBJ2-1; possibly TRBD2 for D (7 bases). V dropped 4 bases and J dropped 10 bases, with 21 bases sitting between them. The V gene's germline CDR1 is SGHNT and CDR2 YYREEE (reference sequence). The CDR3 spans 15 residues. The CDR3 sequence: CASSQPGLRGAEQFF. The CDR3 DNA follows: TGTGCCAGCAGCCAACCGGGACTACGGGGGGCAGAGCAGTTCTTC.

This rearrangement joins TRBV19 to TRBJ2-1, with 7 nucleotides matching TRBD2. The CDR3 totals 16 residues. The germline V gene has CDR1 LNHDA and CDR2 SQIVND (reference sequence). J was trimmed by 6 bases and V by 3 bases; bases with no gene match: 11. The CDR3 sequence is CASSMSWLAVVNEQFF. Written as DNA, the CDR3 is TGTGCCAGTAGTATGTCCTGGCTAGCGGTAGTCAATGAGCAGTTCTTC.

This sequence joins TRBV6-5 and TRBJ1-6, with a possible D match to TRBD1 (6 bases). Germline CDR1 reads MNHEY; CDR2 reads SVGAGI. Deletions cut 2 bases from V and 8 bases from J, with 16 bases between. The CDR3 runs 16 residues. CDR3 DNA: TGTGCCAGCAGTTACATGACAGGCCTATCCCATTCACCCCTCCACTTT. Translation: CASSYMTGLSHSPLHF.

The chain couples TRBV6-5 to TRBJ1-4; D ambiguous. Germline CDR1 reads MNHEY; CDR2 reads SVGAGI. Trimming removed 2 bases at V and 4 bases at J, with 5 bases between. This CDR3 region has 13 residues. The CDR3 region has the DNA TGTGCCAGCAGTTACCGGTTTAATGAAAAACTGTTTTTT. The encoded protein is CASSYRFNEKLFF.

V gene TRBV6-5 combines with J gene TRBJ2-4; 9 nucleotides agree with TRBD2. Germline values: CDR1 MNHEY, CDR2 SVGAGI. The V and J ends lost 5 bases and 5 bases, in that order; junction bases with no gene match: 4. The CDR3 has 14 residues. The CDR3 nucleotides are TGTGCCAGCAGTCGAGCGGGAGGCGAAAACATTCAGTACTTC. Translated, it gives CASSRAGGENIQYF.

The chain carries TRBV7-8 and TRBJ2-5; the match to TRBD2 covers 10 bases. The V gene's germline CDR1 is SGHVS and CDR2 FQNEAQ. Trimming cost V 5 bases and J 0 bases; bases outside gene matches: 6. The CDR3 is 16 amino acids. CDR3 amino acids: CASSPRTSGNQETQYF. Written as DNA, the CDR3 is TGTGCCAGCAGCCCCCGGACTAGCGGAAACCAAGAGACCCAGTACTTC.

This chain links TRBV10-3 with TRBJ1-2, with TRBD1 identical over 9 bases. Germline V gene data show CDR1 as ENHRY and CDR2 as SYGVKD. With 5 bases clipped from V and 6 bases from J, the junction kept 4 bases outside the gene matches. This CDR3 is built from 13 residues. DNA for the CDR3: TGTGCCATCAGTACCGACAGGGGGGATGGCTACACCTTC. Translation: CAISTDRGDGYTF.

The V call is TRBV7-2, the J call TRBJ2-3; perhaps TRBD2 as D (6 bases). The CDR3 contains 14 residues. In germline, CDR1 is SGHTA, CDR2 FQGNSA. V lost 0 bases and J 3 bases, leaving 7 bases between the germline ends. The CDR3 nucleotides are TGTGCCAGCAGCTTAGCGGGGGGAACAGATACGCAGTATTTT. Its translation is CASSLAGGTDTQYF.

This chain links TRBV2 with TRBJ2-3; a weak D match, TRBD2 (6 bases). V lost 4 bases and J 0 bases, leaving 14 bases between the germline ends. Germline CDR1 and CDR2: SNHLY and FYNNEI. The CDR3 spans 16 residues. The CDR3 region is CASSALGGTSTDTQYF. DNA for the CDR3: TGTGCCAGCAGTGCGCTGGGCGGGACTAGCACAGATACGCAGTATTTT.

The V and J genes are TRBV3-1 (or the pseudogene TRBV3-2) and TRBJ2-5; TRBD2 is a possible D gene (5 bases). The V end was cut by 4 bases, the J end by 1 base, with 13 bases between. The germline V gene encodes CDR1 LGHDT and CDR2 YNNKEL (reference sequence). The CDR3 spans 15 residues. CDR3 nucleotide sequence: TGTGCCAGCAGCCCCGGTGGGAGTATCCAAGAGACCCAGTACTTC. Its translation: CASSPGGSIQETQYF.

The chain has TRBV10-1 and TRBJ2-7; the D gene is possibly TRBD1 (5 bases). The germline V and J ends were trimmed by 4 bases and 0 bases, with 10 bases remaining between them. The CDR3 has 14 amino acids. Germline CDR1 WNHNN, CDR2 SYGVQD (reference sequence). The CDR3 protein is CASSATANSYEQYF. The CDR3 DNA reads TGCGCCAGCAGTGCGACAGCGAACTCCTACGAGCAGTACTTC.

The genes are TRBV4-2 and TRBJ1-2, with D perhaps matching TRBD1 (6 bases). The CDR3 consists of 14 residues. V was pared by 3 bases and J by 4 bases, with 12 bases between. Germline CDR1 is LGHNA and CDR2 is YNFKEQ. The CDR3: CASSHPGQLYGYTF. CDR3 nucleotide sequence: TGTGCCAGCAGCCACCCCGGACAGCTCTATGGCTACACCTTC.

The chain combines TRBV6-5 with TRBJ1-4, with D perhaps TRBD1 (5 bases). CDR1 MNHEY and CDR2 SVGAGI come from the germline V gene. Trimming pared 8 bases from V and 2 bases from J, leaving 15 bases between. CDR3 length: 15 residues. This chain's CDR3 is CASGLGAVTNEKLFF. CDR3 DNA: TGTGCCAGCGGGTTAGGGGCGGTCACTAATGAAAAACTGTTTTTT.

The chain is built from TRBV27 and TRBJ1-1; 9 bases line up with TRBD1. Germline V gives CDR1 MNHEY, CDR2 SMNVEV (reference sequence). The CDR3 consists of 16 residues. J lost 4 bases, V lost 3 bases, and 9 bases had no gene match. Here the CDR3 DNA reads TGTGCCAGCAGTTTGGAGGGACAGGGATTTTTCACTGAAGCTTTCTTT. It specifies CASSLEGQGFFTEAFF.

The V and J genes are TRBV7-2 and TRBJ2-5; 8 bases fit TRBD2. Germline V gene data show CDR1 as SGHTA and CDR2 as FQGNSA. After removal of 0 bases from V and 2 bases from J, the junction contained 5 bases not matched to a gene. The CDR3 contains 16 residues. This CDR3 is CASSLARAGGQETQYF. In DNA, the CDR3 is TGTGCCAGCAGCTTAGCGCGGGCGGGGGGTCAAGAGACCCAGTACTTC. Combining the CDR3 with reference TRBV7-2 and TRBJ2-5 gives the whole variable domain GAGVSQSPSNKVTEKGKDVELRCDPISGHTALYWYRQSLGQGLEFLIYFQGNSAPDKSGLPSDRFSAERTGGSVSTLTIQRTQQEDSAVYLCASSLARAGGQETQYFGPGTRLLVL.

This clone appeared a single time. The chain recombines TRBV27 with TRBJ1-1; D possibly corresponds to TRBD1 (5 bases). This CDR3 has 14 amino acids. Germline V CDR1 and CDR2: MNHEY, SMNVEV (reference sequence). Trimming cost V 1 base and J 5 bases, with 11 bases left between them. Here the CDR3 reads CASSLFSRVTEAFF. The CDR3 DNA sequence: TGTGCCAGCAGTTTATTTTCCAGGGTTACTGAAGCTTTCTTT.

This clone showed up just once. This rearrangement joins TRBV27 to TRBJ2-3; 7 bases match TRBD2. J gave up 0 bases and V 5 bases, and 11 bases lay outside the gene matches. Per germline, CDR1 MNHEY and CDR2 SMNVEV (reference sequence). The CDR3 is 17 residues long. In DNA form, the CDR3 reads TGTGCCAGCAGTCGCCGACTAGCCCGTAGTAGCACAGATACGCAGTATTTT. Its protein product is CASSRRLARSSTDTQYF.

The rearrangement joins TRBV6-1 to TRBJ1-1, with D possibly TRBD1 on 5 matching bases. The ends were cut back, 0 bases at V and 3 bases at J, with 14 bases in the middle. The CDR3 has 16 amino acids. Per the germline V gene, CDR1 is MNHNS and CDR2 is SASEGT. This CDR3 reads CASSEAAGRGYTEAFF. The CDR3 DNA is TGTGCCAGCAGTGAAGCGGCAGGACGGGGGTACACTGAAGCTTTCTTT.

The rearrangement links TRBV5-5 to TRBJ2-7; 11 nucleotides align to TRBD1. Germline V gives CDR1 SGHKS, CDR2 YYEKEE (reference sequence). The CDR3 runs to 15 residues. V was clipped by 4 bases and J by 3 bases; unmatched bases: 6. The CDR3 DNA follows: TGTGCCAGCAGCATGGGACAGGGGGTCGACTACGAGCAGTACTTC. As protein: CASSMGQGVDYEQYF.